These 20 T cell receptor beta chains were sequenced from one sample in a study of T cell repertoires and leukemia-associated antigens. Antigens for these TCRs are unknown. Via MiXCR, TCRdb re-called the 5' RACE reads, giving one row per CDR3 protein. Among about 11,000 distinct CDR3 sequences listed, approximately 42% were seen once. The source material was CD3+ T cells sorted from blood and cultured. The source is a female donor in good health.

On this clonotype: The missing conserved phenylalanine or tryptophan at the end of this CDR3 makes a read error likely. The gene calls are TRBV19 and TRBJ2-7; D ambiguous. The CDR3 contains 16 residues. The germline gives CDR1 LNHDA, CDR2 SQIVND (reference sequence). V was clipped by 1 base and J by 4 bases, with 17 bases between them. CDR3 sequence: CASSIGAEPNTYEQYL. The CDR3 coding sequence is TGTGCCAGTAGTATAGGTGCCGAGCCCAATACTTACGAGCAGTACCTC.

This clonotype was counted ten times or more. The CDR3, as DNA: TGTGCCAGCTCACCGGCATTATCTGGGGCCAACGTCCTGACTTTC. This codes for CASSPALSGANVLTF. The V and J genes are TRBV18 and TRBJ2-6; D remains unclear. Trimming pared 3 bases from V and 1 base from J, leaving 7 bases between. The CDR3 consists of 15 residues. Germline loops: CDR1 KGHSH, CDR2 LQKENI.

CDR3 in amino acids: CASSPGTDCSPLHF. Here the CDR3 DNA reads TGTGCCAGTAGTCCCGGGACAGATTGTTCACCCCTCCACTTT. This chain joins TRBV7-8 and TRBJ1-6; 7 nucleotides line up with TRBD1. This CDR3 contains 14 residues. V lost 9 bases, J lost 9 bases, and 11 bases stayed unmatched. Per germline, CDR1 SGHVS and CDR2 FQNEAQ. The complete variable domain, with remaining parts taken from reference TRBV7-8 and TRBJ1-6, reads GAGVSQSPRYKVAKRGQDVALRCDPISGHVSLFWYQQALGQGPEFLTYFQNEAQLDKSGLPSDRFFAERPEGSVSTLKIQRTQQEDSAVYLCASSPGTDCSPLHFGNGTRLTVT.

This clonotype was observed once. A read error is likely, as this CDR3 ends without the conserved phenylalanine or tryptophan. The chain couples TRBV6-1 to TRBJ2-1; 10 nucleotides match TRBD1. CDR1 is MNHNS, CDR2 SASEGT, per germline. With V trimmed by 6 bases and J by 9 bases, 14 bases remained unmatched. The CDR3 runs 16 residues. The CDR3 region has the DNA TGTGCCAGCAGCCCTCCTCGACAGGGGGCTAGTAGTGAGCAGTTCTCC. As protein: CASSPPRQGASSEQFS.

The table lists this clonotype with a count of one. V usage is TRBV4-1 and J usage is TRBJ2-6; D might be TRBD1 (6 bases). Germline V CDR1 and CDR2: MGHRA, YSYEKL. Trimming shortened V by 0 bases and J by 0 bases, and 15 bases separated the two germline ends. The CDR3 is 19 residues long. The CDR3 sequence: CASSQELDRSNSGANVLTF. CDR3 DNA sequence: TGCGCCAGCAGCCAAGAACTAGACAGGTCGAACTCTGGGGCCAACGTCCTGACTTTC.

This clonotype appeared many times. The chain uses TRBV12-3 or TRBV12-4 and TRBJ2-3, with TRBD2 matching 7 bases. CDR3 size: 13 residues. The V gene end was trimmed by 7 bases and the J gene end by 7 bases; junction bases not matched to a gene: 8. The CDR3 reads CASTKLASHTQYF. The CDR3 DNA is TGTGCCAGCACCAAACTAGCGTCGCATACGCAGTATTTT.

There are a few counts of this clonotype. In DNA form, the CDR3 reads TGTGCCAGCAGCTACAGGACAGACAAAGAGACCCAGTACTTC. Translation: CASSYRTDKETQYF. V usage is TRBV5-4 and J usage is TRBJ2-5; D possibly corresponds to TRBD1 (6 bases). Germline V gene data show CDR1 as SGHNT and CDR2 as YYREEE (reference sequence). CDR3 length equals 14 residues. Deletions cut 3 bases from V and 3 bases from J, with 12 bases between.

By its share, this clonotype is medium-sized. The V and J genes are TRBV15 and TRBJ2-3; 11 bases agree with TRBD1. The CDR3 loop spans 16 amino acids. Germline V CDR1 and CDR2: LNHNV, YYDKDF (reference sequence). After removal of 0 bases from V and 4 bases from J, the junction contained 3 bases not matched to a gene. CDR3 amino acids: CATSRDRTGGADTQYF. In nucleotides, the CDR3 is TGTGCCACCAGCAGAGATCGGACAGGGGGCGCAGATACGCAGTATTTT.

By proportion, this clonotype is medium-sized. The chain has TRBV20-1 and TRBJ2-7, with 7 bases aligning to TRBD1. Germline V gene sequence: CDR1 DFQATT, CDR2 SNEGSKA (reference sequence). V lost 5 bases, J lost 12 bases, and 10 bases stayed unmatched. This CDR3 is 11 amino acids long. The CDR3, as DNA: TGCAGTGCTCGACTTGAGGACAGGCTGTACTTC. Residues: CSARLEDRLYF.

The rearrangement uses TRBV7-6 and TRBJ2-1, with 7 bases identical to TRBD1. The trim removed 8 bases at V and 6 bases at J, leaving 10 bases unmatched. CDR3 size: 14 residues. Germline assignment: CDR1 SGHVS and CDR2 FNYEAQ. The CDR3 DNA sequence: TGTGCCAGCGGCCCCGACAGGGTTGGCAATGAGCAGTTCTTC. This sequence encodes CASGPDRVGNEQFF.

For the CDR3, the DNA is TGCGCCAGCAGCTACACAGGGGATGTGGGCGAGCAGTACTTC. Amino acids: CASSYTGDVGEQYF. The chain is built from TRBV5-1 and TRBJ2-7; 7 positions agree with TRBD1. The V segment lost 3 bases and the J segment 6 bases; nucleotides outside the gene matches: 9. The length of the CDR3 is 14 residues. Germline CDR1 reads SGHRS; CDR2 reads YFSETQ.

The chain joins TRBV12-3 or TRBV12-4 to TRBJ1-5; no definite D call. The CDR3 is made up of 10 amino acids. The V end lost 3 bases, the J end lost 14 bases, and 8 bases lay between the germline ends. CDR3 loop: CASSLYNEHF. The CDR3 nucleotides read TGTGCCAGCAGTTTGTATAATGAGCATTTT.

In DNA, the CDR3 is TGTGCCAGCAGAGGCAAGCGGGAAGAGACCCAGTACTTC. Translating gives CASRGKREETQYF. The chain recombines TRBV6-2 or TRBV6-3 with TRBJ2-5; a possible D gene is TRBD2 (6 bases). Trimming pared 6 bases from V and 3 bases from J, leaving 11 bases between. Germline V gene data show CDR1 as MNHEY and CDR2 as SVGEGT. CDR3 length: 13 amino acids.

This clonotype is deemed medium-sized. This chain links TRBV20-1 with TRBJ1-3, with D hard to call. The CDR3 spans 14 residues. Germline CDR1 DFQATT, CDR2 SNEGSKA (reference sequence). The germline V and J ends were trimmed by 0 bases and 2 bases, with 8 bases remaining between them. CDR3 sequence (DNA): TGCAGTGCTAGAGATGGGAGAACTGGAAACACCATATATTTT. Its protein is CSARDGRTGNTIYF.

As for this clonotype: Its ends do not fully match the called genes, so a read error is possible. V is TRBV12-3 or TRBV12-4 and J is TRBJ1-5; D unresolved. This CDR3 is 13 amino acids long. The DNA for the CDR3 is TGCGCCAGCAGTCTGAATAGCAATCAGCCCCAGCATTTT. Protein: CASSLNSNQPQHF.

This sequence joins TRBV5-1 and TRBJ2-7; 9 nucleotides match TRBD1. Germline V gene sequence: CDR1 SGHRS, CDR2 YFSETQ. V was clipped by 2 bases and J by 13 bases; unmatched bases: 13. The CDR3 is 14 residues long. The CDR3 coding sequence is TGCGCCAGCAGCTTAATACAGGGGGCGTACGAGCGATACTTC. This translates into CASSLIQGAYERYF.

The chain combines TRBV6-5 with TRBJ2-2, with D possibly being TRBD2 (5 bases). V was trimmed by 0 bases and J by 6 bases, leaving 8 bases between them. The V gene's germline CDR1 is MNHEY and CDR2 SVGAGI. This CDR3 comprises 14 residues. The CDR3 region is CASSYSRVAGELFF. The CDR3 DNA is TGTGCCAGCAGTTACTCGAGGGTAGCCGGGGAGCTGTTTTTT.

This clonotype was recorded only once. This chain links TRBV5-1 with TRBJ2-7; D call uncertain. Germline V gene sequence: CDR1 SGHRS, CDR2 YFSETQ. Trimming shortened V by 0 bases and J by 2 bases, and 9 bases separated the two germline ends. This CDR3 comprises 14 residues. This CDR3 reads CASSLGSGTYEQYF. The CDR3 nucleotides are TGCGCCAGCAGCTTGGGGTCAGGAACCTACGAGCAGTACTTC.

This clonotype occurred many times. The V call is TRBV7-3, the J call TRBJ2-1; 12 bases line up with TRBD2. V was pared by 4 bases and J by 0 bases, with 7 bases of the junction left unmatched. The CDR3 runs to 18 residues. Germline V gives CDR1 SGHTA, CDR2 FQGTGA. The CDR3 reads CASSSRTSGKSSYNEQFF. Here the CDR3 DNA reads TGTGCCAGCAGCTCAAGGACTAGCGGGAAGAGCTCCTACAATGAGCAGTTCTTC.

This clonotype was picked up one time. One end of the junction varies from germline; a read error may be responsible. The V and J genes are TRBV4-2 and TRBJ1-4; D is perhaps TRBD1 (6 bases). Germline assignment: CDR1 LGHNA and CDR2 YNFKEQ. The CDR3 has 12 amino acids. In DNA, the CDR3 is TGTGTCAGCAGCCGAGAAGGGGGTGGACTATTTTTT. Protein sequence: CVSSREGGGLFF.